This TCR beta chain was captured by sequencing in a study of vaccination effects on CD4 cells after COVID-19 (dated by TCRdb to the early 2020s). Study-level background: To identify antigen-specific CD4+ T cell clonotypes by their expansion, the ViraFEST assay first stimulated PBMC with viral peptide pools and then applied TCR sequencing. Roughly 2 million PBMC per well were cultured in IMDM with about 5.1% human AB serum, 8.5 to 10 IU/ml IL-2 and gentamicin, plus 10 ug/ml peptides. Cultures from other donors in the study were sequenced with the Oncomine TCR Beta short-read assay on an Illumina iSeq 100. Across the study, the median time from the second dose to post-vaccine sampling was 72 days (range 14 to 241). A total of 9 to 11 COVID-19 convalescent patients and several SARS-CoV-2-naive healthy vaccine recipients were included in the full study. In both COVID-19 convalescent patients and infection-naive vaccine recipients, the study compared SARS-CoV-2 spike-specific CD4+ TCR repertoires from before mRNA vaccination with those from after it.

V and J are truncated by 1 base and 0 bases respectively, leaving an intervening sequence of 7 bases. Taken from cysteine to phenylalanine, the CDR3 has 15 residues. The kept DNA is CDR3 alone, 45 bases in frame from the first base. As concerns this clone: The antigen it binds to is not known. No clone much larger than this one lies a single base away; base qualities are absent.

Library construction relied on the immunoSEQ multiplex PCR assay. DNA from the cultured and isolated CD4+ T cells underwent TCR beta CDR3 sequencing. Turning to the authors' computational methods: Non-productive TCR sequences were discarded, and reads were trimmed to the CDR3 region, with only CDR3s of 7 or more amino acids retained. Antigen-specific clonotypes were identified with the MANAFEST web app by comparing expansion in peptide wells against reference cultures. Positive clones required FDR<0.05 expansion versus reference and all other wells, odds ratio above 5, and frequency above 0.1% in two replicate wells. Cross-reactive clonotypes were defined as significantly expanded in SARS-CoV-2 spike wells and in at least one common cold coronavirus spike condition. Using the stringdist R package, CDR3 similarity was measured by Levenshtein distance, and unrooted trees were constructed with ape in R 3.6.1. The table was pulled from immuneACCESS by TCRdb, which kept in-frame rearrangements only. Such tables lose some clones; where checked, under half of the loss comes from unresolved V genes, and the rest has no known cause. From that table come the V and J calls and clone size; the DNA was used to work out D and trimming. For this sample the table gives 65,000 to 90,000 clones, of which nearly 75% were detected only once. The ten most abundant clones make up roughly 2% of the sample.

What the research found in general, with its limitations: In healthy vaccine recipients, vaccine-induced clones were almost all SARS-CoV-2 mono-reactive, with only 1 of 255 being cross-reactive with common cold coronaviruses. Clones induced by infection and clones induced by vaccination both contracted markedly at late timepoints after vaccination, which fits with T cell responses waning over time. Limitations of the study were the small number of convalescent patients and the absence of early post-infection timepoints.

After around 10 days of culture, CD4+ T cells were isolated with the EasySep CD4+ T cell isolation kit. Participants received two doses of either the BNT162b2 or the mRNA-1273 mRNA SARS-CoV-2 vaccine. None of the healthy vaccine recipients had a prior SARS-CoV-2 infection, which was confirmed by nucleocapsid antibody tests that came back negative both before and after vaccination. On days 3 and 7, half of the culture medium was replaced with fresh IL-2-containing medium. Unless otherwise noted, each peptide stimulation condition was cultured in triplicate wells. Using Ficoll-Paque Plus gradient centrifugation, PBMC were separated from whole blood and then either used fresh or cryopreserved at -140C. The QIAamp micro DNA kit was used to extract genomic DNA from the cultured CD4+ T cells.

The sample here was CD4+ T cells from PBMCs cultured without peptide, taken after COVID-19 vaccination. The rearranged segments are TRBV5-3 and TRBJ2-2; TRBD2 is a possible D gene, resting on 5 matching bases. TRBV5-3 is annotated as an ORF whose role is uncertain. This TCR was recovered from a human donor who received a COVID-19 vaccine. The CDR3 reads CARSLQLANTGELFF. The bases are TGTGCCAGAAGCTTGCAACTAGCGAACACCGGGGAGCTGTTTTTT.